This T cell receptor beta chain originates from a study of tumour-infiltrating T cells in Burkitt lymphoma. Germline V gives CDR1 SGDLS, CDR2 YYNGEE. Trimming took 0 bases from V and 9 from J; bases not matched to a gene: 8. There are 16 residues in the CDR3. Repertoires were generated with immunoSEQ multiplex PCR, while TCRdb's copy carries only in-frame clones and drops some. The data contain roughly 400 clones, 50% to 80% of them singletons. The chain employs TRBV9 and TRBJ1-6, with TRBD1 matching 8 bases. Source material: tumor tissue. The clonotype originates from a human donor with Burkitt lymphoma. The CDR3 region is CASSVATGGIGSPLHF. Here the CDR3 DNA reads TGTGCCAGCAGCGTAGCAACAGGGGGGATCGGTTCACCCCTCCACTTT.